The next 21 T cell receptor beta chains were all read from a single sample in a study of blood T cell repertoires in COVID-19. The data were produced by immunoSEQ multiplex PCR, yet TCRdb's version contains in-frame clones alone and is incomplete. Here the sample spans roughly 41,000 clones, 88% being singletons. Sequencing was carried out using peripheral blood. These receptor sequences come from a human donor in a cohort sampled during active COVID-19.

The chain is built from TRBV28 and TRBJ1-5, with TRBD1 identical over 7 bases. The V gene end was trimmed by 4 bases and the J gene end by 5 bases; junction bases not matched to a gene: 5. CDR3 size: 14 residues. Germline values: CDR1 MDHEN, CDR2 SYDVKM. The CDR3 coding sequence is TGTGCCAGCAGTTCAGCAGGGGGATATCAGCCCCAGCATTTT. Translated, it gives CASSSAGGYQPQHF.

The chain links TRBV7-3 to TRBJ1-1; weak D call: TRBD1 (5 bases). Trimming shortened V by 2 bases and J by 0 bases, and 7 bases separated the two germline ends. This CDR3 has 14 amino acids. Germline CDR1 is SGHTA and CDR2 is FQGTGA. CDR3 sequence (DNA): TGTGCCAGCAGCTTACGGGGGATGAACACTGAAGCTTTCTTT. It yields the protein CASSLRGMNTEAFF.

V and J are TRBV25-1 and TRBJ1-5; tentative D call: TRBD1 (6 bases). CDR3 length equals 14 residues. The germline V and J ends were trimmed by 6 bases and 6 bases, with 15 bases remaining between them. Germline lookup yields CDR1 MGHDK and CDR2 SYGVNS. The CDR3 nucleotides are TGTGCCAGCAGGGGAACAGGGTTATCTCAGCCCCAGCATTTT. As protein: CASRGTGLSQPQHF.

As concerns this clone: One junction end disagrees with the germline gene, perhaps due to a read error. The chain is built from TRBV3-1 (or the pseudogene TRBV3-2) and TRBJ1-1, with a tentative D call TRBD1 (6 bases). The CDR3 length is 17 residues. Per the germline V gene, CDR1 is LGHDT and CDR2 is YNNKEL (reference sequence). Written as DNA, the CDR3 is TGTGCCAGCAGCAAAGACAGGTTAATGGGGCTGAACACTGAAGCTTTCTTT. Its protein product is CASSKDRLMGLNTEAFF.

This clone was found once. The chain links TRBV30 to TRBJ2-1; TRBD2 aligns across 11 bases. Germline V gives CDR1 GTSNPN, CDR2 SVGIG (reference sequence). V lost 7 bases to trimming and J lost 3 bases; unmatched junction nucleotides: 11. This CDR3 comprises 16 residues. CDR3 protein: CASVGTSGALYNEQFF. DNA of the CDR3: TGTGCCTCAGTCGGGACTAGCGGAGCGCTCTACAATGAGCAGTTCTTC.

The chain links TRBV30 to TRBJ2-7; tentative D call: TRBD1 (6 bases). Germline assignment: CDR1 GTSNPN and CDR2 SVGIG (reference sequence). The CDR3 has 13 amino acids. Trimming took 2 bases from V and 1 from J, leaving 9 bases between them. The CDR3 DNA sequence: TGTGCCTGGAGTCGGGACACATCCTACGAGCAGTACTTC. This encodes CAWSRDTSYEQYF.

V gene TRBV28 combines with J gene TRBJ1-1; TRBD1 is a possible D gene (5 bases). This CDR3 has 14 residues. V was cut by 8 bases and J by 3 bases, with 16 bases left in between. CDR1 is MDHEN, CDR2 SYDVKM, per germline. The CDR3 sequence is CASRGRGTYTEAFF. The CDR3 DNA follows: TGTGCCAGCCGAGGGAGGGGCACCTACACTGAAGCTTTCTTT.

The gene calls are TRBV19 and TRBJ1-5, with 7 bases lining up with TRBD1. The germline gives CDR1 LNHDA, CDR2 SQIVND (reference sequence). V lost 6 bases to trimming and J lost 6 bases; unmatched junction nucleotides: 8. This CDR3 spans 14 amino acids. CDR3: CASRSQGMGQPQHF. The DNA of the CDR3 is TGTGCCAGTAGGTCACAGGGGATGGGTCAGCCCCAGCATTTT.

The rearrangement joins TRBV19 to TRBJ2-5, with 9 bases fitting TRBD2. The length of the CDR3 is 15 residues. CDR1 is LNHDA, CDR2 SQIVND, per germline (reference sequence). With V trimmed by 6 bases and J by 7 bases, 12 bases remained unmatched. The CDR3 loop is CASSFSGLASGTQYF. The CDR3, as DNA: TGTGCCAGTAGCTTTAGCGGACTAGCGAGTGGGACCCAGTACTTC.

This rearrangement joins TRBV28 to TRBJ2-1, with TRBD2 matching over 8 bases. The CDR3 extends over 14 amino acids. Germline CDR1 is MDHEN and CDR2 is SYDVKM. Trimming removed 7 bases from V and 4 bases from J; junction bases left unmatched: 6. DNA for the CDR3: TGTGCCAGCACCGGGACTAGTAAATACAATGAGCAGTTCTTC. Amino acid sequence: CASTGTSKYNEQFF.

This sequence joins TRBV27 and TRBJ2-3; TRBD2 matches at 12 bases. After removal of 4 bases from V and 9 bases from J, the junction contained 5 bases not matched to a gene. The CDR3 runs 14 residues. Germline V gene lookup returns CDR1 MNHEY and CDR2 SMNVEV (reference sequence). The CDR3 sequence: CASSSTSGGQTQYF. Written as DNA, the CDR3 is TGTGCCAGCAGTTCGACTAGCGGGGGTCAGACGCAGTATTTT.

The J gene is TRBJ1-3, the V gene TRBV11-1; D not certain. This CDR3 comprises 13 residues. CDR1 SGHAT and CDR2 FQDESV come from the germline V gene (reference sequence). V lost 7 bases to trimming and J lost 1 base, with 8 bases between them. CDR3: CASTGISGNTIYF. CDR3 sequence (DNA): TGTGCCAGCACGGGGATTTCTGGAAACACCATATATTTT.

The chain couples TRBV6-2 or TRBV6-3 to TRBJ2-3, with D hard to call. This CDR3 region has 14 residues. The V gene lost 6 bases and the J gene lost 2 bases, with 12 bases spanning the gap. The V gene's germline CDR1 is MNHEY and CDR2 SVGEGT. CDR3 region: CASSRLVDTDTQYF. The CDR3 DNA follows: TGTGCCAGCAGCCGCCTCGTAGACACAGATACGCAGTATTTT.

This rearrangement joins TRBV5-5 to TRBJ1-3, with D maybe TRBD1 (6 bases). The CDR3 sequence is 16 residues long. Germline V lookup: CDR1 SGHKS, CDR2 YYEKEE (reference sequence). The V end was cut by 5 bases, the J end by 4 bases, with 19 bases between. The CDR3 DNA sequence: TGTGCCAGCAGTCGTCTGGGGGCCCGTGGAGGAAACACCATATATTTT. It is translated as CASSRLGARGGNTIYF.

The chain couples TRBV7-8 to TRBJ2-5; no clear D. The CDR3 spans 16 residues. The V gene's germline CDR1 is SGHVS and CDR2 FQNEAQ. Trimming removed 5 bases from V and 2 bases from J, with 18 bases in between. CDR3 coding DNA: TGTGCCAGCAGCCCCACCCAGAGACACGAACAAGAGACCCAGTACTTC. It codes for CASSPTQRHEQETQYF.

CDR3 region: CASSYFQGSYEQYF. The DNA of the CDR3 is TGTGCCAGCAGTTACTTCCAGGGGTCCTACGAGCAGTACTTC. The rearrangement links TRBV6-5 to TRBJ2-7; perhaps TRBD1 as D (6 bases). The CDR3 is 14 residues long. The germline V gene has CDR1 MNHEY and CDR2 SVGAGI. The V end lost 1 base, the J end lost 1 base, and 8 bases lay between the germline ends.

CDR3 region: CASSPWGAGANVLTF. The CDR3 bases are TGTGCCAGCAGCCCCTGGGGGGCTGGGGCCAACGTCCTGACTTTC. V gene TRBV5-6 combines with J gene TRBJ2-6; weak D call: TRBD2 (6 bases). The CDR3 has 15 residues. Per germline, CDR1 SGHDT and CDR2 YYEEEE. The V and J ends lost 4 bases and 2 bases respectively, with 10 bases between them.

This clone was recorded only once. V is TRBV3-1 (or the pseudogene TRBV3-2) and J is TRBJ1-2, with 7 bases lining up with TRBD1. CDR3 length equals 15 residues. Trimming took 0 bases from V and 3 from J; bases not matched to a gene: 4. CDR1 is LGHDT, CDR2 YNNKEL, per germline (reference sequence). CDR3 nucleotide sequence: TGTGCCAGCAGCCAAGATCGGGACAGCTACTATGGCTACACCTTC. It specifies CASSQDRDSYYGYTF.

This chain joins TRBV6-4 and TRBJ2-7; D might be TRBD1 (6 bases). The CDR3 has 15 residues. Per germline, CDR1 MRHNA and CDR2 SNTAGT. V shed 3 bases and J shed 3 bases, with 15 bases lying between them. For the CDR3, the DNA is TGTGCCAGCAGTGAATCACCGGGACAATTCTACGAGCAGTACTTC. As protein: CASSESPGQFYEQYF.

The chain uses TRBV11-2 and TRBJ2-7; D is unresolved. The CDR3 has 13 residues. CDR1 is SGHAT and CDR2 is FQNNGV in the germline V gene. Trimming pared 0 bases from V and 4 bases from J, leaving 7 bases between. The CDR3 is CASSLEVQYEQYF. In DNA, the CDR3 is TGTGCCAGCAGCTTAGAGGTACAGTACGAGCAGTACTTC.

The chain carries TRBV27 and TRBJ2-2; 16 nucleotides line up with TRBD2. Germline V gives CDR1 MNHEY, CDR2 SMNVEV (reference sequence). V gave up 6 bases and J gave up 4 bases; unmatched junction bases: 8. There are 18 residues in the CDR3. This chain's CDR3 is CASRLGLAGGPGTGELFF. In DNA form, the CDR3 reads TGTGCCAGCAGACTGGGACTAGCGGGAGGGCCGGGCACCGGGGAGCTGTTTTTT.